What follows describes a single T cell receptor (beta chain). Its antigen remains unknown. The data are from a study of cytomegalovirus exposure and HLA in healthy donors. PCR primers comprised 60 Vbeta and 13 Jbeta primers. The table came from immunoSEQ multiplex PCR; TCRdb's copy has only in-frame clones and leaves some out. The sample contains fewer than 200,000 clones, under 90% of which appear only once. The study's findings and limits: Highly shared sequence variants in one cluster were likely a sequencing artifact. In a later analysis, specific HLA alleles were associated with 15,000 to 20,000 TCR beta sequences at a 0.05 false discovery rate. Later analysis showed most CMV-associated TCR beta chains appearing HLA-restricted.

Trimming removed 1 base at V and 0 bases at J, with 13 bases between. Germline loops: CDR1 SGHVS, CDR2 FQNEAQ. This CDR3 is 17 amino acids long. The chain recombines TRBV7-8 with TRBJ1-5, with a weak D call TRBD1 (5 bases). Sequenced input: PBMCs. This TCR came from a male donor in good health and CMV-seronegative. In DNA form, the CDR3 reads TGTGCCAGCAGCTTAGGGGGCAGAAGATATAGCAATCAGCCCCAGCATTTT. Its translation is CASSLGGRRYSNQPQHF. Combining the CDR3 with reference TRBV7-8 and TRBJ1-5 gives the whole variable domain GAGVSQSPRYKVAKRGQDVALRCDPISGHVSLFWYQQALGQGPEFLTYFQNEAQLDKSGLPSDRFFAERPEGSVSTLKIQRTQQEDSAVYLCASSLGGRRYSNQPQHFGDGTRLSIL.